This T cell receptor beta chain was captured in a study of blood T cells in healthy people across ages. The wider study: About one barcoded beta molecule per two T cells was captured by template switching.

This clonotype was picked up a small number of times. Primers used in a second PCR of about 6 to 12 cycles were a sample-barcoded 5' primer and a J-beta primer mix. TCRdb re-called the 5' RACE reads through MiXCR, storing one row per CDR3 protein. The sample has fewer than 950,000 distinct CDR3 sequences; about 53% are singletons. This receptor was identified in a man older than 75 in good health. The sample consisted of blood.

CDR3 loop: CASRPPGLAGVSEQFF. The CDR3 DNA follows: TGTGCCAGCAGACCCCCGGGACTAGCGGGAGTAAGTGAGCAGTTCTTC. V gene TRBV2 combines with J gene TRBJ2-1; TRBD2 aligns across 14 bases. The CDR3 runs 16 residues. V was pared by 6 bases and J by 9 bases, with 10 bases of the junction left unmatched. CDR1 and CDR2 from the germline V gene are SNHLY and FYNNEI.